This passage covers 14 T cell receptor beta chains from one sample sequenced in a study of OX40 agonist ivuxolimab in advanced cancers. Clones were sequenced by immunoSEQ multiplex PCR, and TCRdb holds only the in-frame ones, with some missing. The sample has 64,000 or so clones, 65% to 90% seen once. Material: CD4+ or CD8+ T cells sorted from blood, obtained in a trial of the OX40 agonist ivuxolimab. The source of these receptors is an adult with an advanced solid tumor such as melanoma, head and neck, liver or kidney cancer.

This clone appeared once. The chain couples TRBV4-1 to TRBJ2-3; the D call may be TRBD1 or TRBD2 (5 bases each). The V end was cut by 4 bases, the J end by 2 bases, with 16 bases between. The CDR3 totals 16 residues. Germline CDR1 reads MGHRA; CDR2 reads YSYEKL. The CDR3: CASSPQATGHTDTQYF. CDR3 sequence (DNA): TGCGCCAGCAGCCCGCAAGCTACGGGGCACACAGATACGCAGTATTTT.

The chain carries TRBV19 and TRBJ2-3; tentatively, D is TRBD2 (6 bases). Looked up from germline, CDR1 is LNHDA and CDR2 is SQIVND (reference sequence). This CDR3 is built from 15 residues. V lost 5 bases to trimming and J lost 1 base, with 13 bases between them. The CDR3 reads CASSPWERGTDTQYF. DNA of the CDR3: TGTGCCAGTAGTCCCTGGGAGCGGGGCACAGATACGCAGTATTTT.

The chain joins TRBV4-1 to TRBJ1-5; weak D call: TRBD1 (6 bases). There are 17 residues in the CDR3. The germline gives CDR1 MGHRA, CDR2 YSYEKL. V was shortened by 1 base and J by 0 bases, with 13 bases between the two germline ends. CDR3 bases: TGCGCCAGCAGCCAAGTGTCGGGGGCCTTTAGCAATCAGCCCCAGCATTTT. Residues: CASSQVSGAFSNQPQHF.

V is TRBV6-1 and J is TRBJ2-5, with D perhaps TRBD2 (7 bases). Germline CDR1 and CDR2: MNHNS and SASEGT. V lost 5 bases, J lost 8 bases, and 15 bases lay in between. This CDR3 is 13 amino acids long. The CDR3, as DNA: TGTGCCAGCAGTAGGGGGGGCCAAGGAACCCAGTACTTC. The encoded protein is CASSRGGQGTQYF.

This chain joins TRBV11-1 and TRBJ2-3, with 11 bases fitting TRBD2. J gave up 6 bases and V 5 bases, and 10 bases lay outside the gene matches. CDR1 is SGHAT and CDR2 is FQDESV in the germline V gene (reference sequence). The CDR3 sequence is 16 residues long. The CDR3 sequence is CASSPGLAGLVDTQYF. The CDR3 coding sequence is TGTGCCAGCAGCCCAGGACTAGCGGGCTTGGTGGATACGCAGTATTTT.

The rearrangement joins TRBV5-1 to TRBJ2-7, with 9 positions matching TRBD2. The germline gives CDR1 SGHRS, CDR2 YFSETQ. The CDR3 is 17 residues long. The junction had 9 bases not matched to a gene; V was cut back by 1 base and J by 1 base. DNA for the CDR3: TGCGCCAGCAGCTTGAAGGGATTAGCGGGGGCTTCCTACGAGCAGTACTTC. Translation: CASSLKGLAGASYEQYF. Using reference TRBV5-1 and TRBJ2-7 for the parts outside the CDR3, the full variable domain is KAGVTQTPRYLIKTRGQQVTLSCSPISGHRSVSWYQQTPGQGLQFLFEYFSETQRNKGNFPGRFSGRQFSNSRSEMNVSTLELGDSALYLCASSLKGLAGASYEQYFGPGTRLTVT.

V gene TRBV5-4 combines with J gene TRBJ2-5, with D possibly being TRBD1 (6 bases). The CDR3 consists of 17 residues. CDR1 and CDR2 (germline): SGHNT, YYREEE (reference sequence). V shed 3 bases and J shed 2 bases, with 20 bases lying between them. The CDR3, as DNA: TGTGCCAGCAGCTCGATGGGACATACAGGAAGACAAGAGACCCAGTACTTC. It translates to CASSSMGHTGRQETQYF.

The J gene is TRBJ1-2, the V gene TRBV6-5; no clear D. There are 13 residues in the CDR3. Trimming shortened V by 2 bases and J by 2 bases, and 6 bases separated the two germline ends. CDR1 is MNHEY, CDR2 SVGAGI, per germline. The CDR3 DNA reads as TGTGCCAGCAGTTACAACGGGAACTATGGCTACACCTTC. It translates to CASSYNGNYGYTF.

A few counts support this clone. V usage is TRBV25-1 and J usage is TRBJ1-6, with 7 positions matching TRBD1. The CDR3 contains 15 residues. Germline loops: CDR1 MGHDK, CDR2 SYGVNS. After removal of 6 bases from V and 10 bases from J, the junction contained 12 bases not matched to a gene. For the CDR3, the DNA is TGTGCCAGCAGACCCCGACAGGGAGATCGGTCACCCCTCCACTTT. It is translated as CASRPRQGDRSPLHF.

The V call is TRBV7-2, the J call TRBJ1-2, with D maybe TRBD1 (5 bases). Between the trimmed V and J ends, which lost 5 bases and 5 bases, there was a span of 18 bases. CDR1 is SGHTA and CDR2 is FQGNSA in the germline V gene. The length of the CDR3 is 15 residues. The CDR3 region has the DNA TGTGCCAGCAGCCCGCCGTCCAGGGCGGGTTATGGCTACACCTTC. Translated: CASSPPSRAGYGYTF.

This rearrangement joins TRBV4-1 to TRBJ2-1; 7 nucleotides line up with TRBD2. This CDR3 has 16 residues. V gave up 0 bases and J gave up 0 bases; unmatched junction bases: 2. The germline gives CDR1 MGHRA, CDR2 YSYEKL. The CDR3 sequence is CASSQERTSSYNEQFF. The CDR3 nucleotides read TGCGCCAGCAGCCAAGAGCGGACTAGCTCCTACAATGAGCAGTTCTTC.

This clone was observed a few times. This sequence joins TRBV7-9 and TRBJ1-5; 9 bases agree with TRBD1. The CDR3 runs 14 residues. Germline V gene data show CDR1 as SEHNR and CDR2 as FQNEAQ (reference sequence). Germline trimming cut 5 bases from V and 5 bases from J; bases unmatched to any gene: 4. CDR3 coding DNA: TGTGCCAGCAGCCCCGGGACAGGGTATCAGCCCCAGCATTTT. Protein: CASSPGTGYQPQHF.

V usage is TRBV5-1 and J usage is TRBJ1-2, with D perhaps TRBD1 (5 bases). CDR3 length: 11 residues. V lost 7 bases, J lost 3 bases, and 7 bases lay in between. Germline V CDR1 and CDR2: SGHRS, YFSETQ. CDR3 protein: CASAGDYGYTF. CDR3 bases: TGCGCCAGCGCGGGGGACTATGGCTACACCTTC.

This clone was seen ten or more times. The V call is TRBV4-2, the J call TRBJ2-7; D might be TRBD2 (6 bases). Germline CDR1 and CDR2: LGHNA and YNFKEQ. V was pared by 4 bases and J by 1 base, with 14 bases between. This CDR3 region has 15 residues. This CDR3 reads CASSPTWDLSYEQYF. The CDR3 DNA is TGTGCCAGCAGCCCCACTTGGGACTTATCCTACGAGCAGTACTTC.